The rows below give T cell receptor beta chains drawn from one sample of a study of T cell responses to AZD1222 COVID-19 vaccine. Sequencing was performed with immunoSEQ multiplex PCR; in TCRdb, only in-frame clones are kept and a portion is missing. The profile covers 120,000 to 150,000 clones, with around 83% appearing a single time and about 4% taken by the ten largest. The starting material was peripheral blood, obtained on day 0 of MenACWY control vaccination. The receptors derive from an adult in good health. CDR3s include the opening cysteine and the closing phenylalanine or tryptophan.

J gene,V gene,CDR3 protein
TRBJ2-5,TRBV24-1,CATSGGWDRGSGTQYF
TRBJ1-2,TRBV5-4,CASSPRDRHGYGYTF
TRBJ2-3,TRBV18,CASSPPRGHTRSDTQYF
TRBJ1-2,TRBV2,CASRGVFGGYTF
TRBJ1-5,TRBV5-1,CASSLLPGQPQHF
TRBJ1-1,TRBV3-1/TRBV3-2,CASSQVAGNTEAFF
TRBJ1-1,TRBV14,CASREGGGTEAFF
TRBJ1-2,TRBV29-1,CSVEGTNYGYTF
TRBJ2-5,TRBV7-2,CASSLEPLMTQYF
TRBJ1-1,TRBV6-5,CASSSNSRPDTEAFF